This TCR beta chain was recovered during a study of blood T cell repertoires in COVID-19 (TCRdb year 2020). Regarding the study in general: Samples covering the acute and convalescent phases of COVID-19 were provided by collaborators in the United States, Italy and Spain. The samples were drawn from two sources: the first 160 participants of the ongoing ImmuneRACE study, and 1,000 to 1,500 subjects contributed by 6 global collaborators. The material from the prospective study consisted of cDNA or gDNA derived from T cells, B-cell-depleted T cells, or PBMCs. Sample metadata almost always included a de-identified subject ID, COVID-19 status, age in years and sex. Subjects who had been exposed to COVID-19, were actively infected with it, or had recovered from it provided the deeply sampled blood TCRbeta repertoires that made up the dataset. Where HLA class I and class II types were available, the types were taken from metadata supplied by the sample provider, not from assay-based typing. A freely available public database, intended as a resource for researchers studying the immune response to SARS-CoV-2, is where the repertoires were released. On the study overall, not on this receptor specifically: Clinical and demographic metadata were provided uncurated, with the amount varying by source and participant.

The immunoSEQ Assay, a bias-controlled multiplex PCR, was used to amplify TCRbeta CDR3 regions from genomic DNA. The authors' pipeline ran thus. The number of nucleated cells in each sample was estimated from the amplification of reference gene primers within the assay. To quantify the absolute abundance of each unique TCRbeta CDR3 rearrangement, sequence reads were collapsed and filtered. For each sample, productive Simpson clonality was calculated as the square root of Simpson's diversity index across productive rearrangements. Sourced from immuneACCESS, this table was stored by TCRdb with only in-frame sequences that have V and J called. A share of the clones is absent; for the studies checked, an unresolved V gene accounts for under half, and the remainder has no known explanation. V and J calls and clone size are given by that table; D and trimming were obtained from the DNA. The sample includes 95,000 to 100,000 clones, with 80% to 90% observed a single time. Of the sample, 1.5% to 2% falls within the top ten clones.

A note on this clone: The specificity of this receptor is unknown. The record has no base qualities; no much larger clone is one base away.

The collaborating institutions used their own protocols to collect whole blood in K2EDTA tubes. For TCRbeta analysis, collaborators shipped samples in one of three forms: frozen whole blood, isolated PBMCs, or DNA extracted from either of those sample types. CDR1 and CDR2 were assigned from the germline V gene as ENHRY and SYGVKD. The CDR3, cysteine through phenylalanine, is 16 amino acids long. Only CDR3 DNA is held: 48 bases, read in frame from base 1. Relative to germline, V is missing 0 bases and J is missing 6 bases, with 4 bases of the junction outside any gene match. The origin of this receptor is an older man with acute or convalescent COVID-19. The chain is made from TRBV10-3 and TRBJ1-6, with 8 central nucleotides matching TRBD1. The sample comprised peripheral blood. The CDR3 reads CAISESTQGGNSPLHF. The sequenced DNA: TGTGCCATCAGTGAGTCAACACAGGGGGGTAATTCACCCCTCCACTTT.